These T cell receptor beta chains were read from a single sample in a study of cytomegalovirus exposure and HLA in healthy donors. Sequencing was performed with immunoSEQ multiplex PCR; in TCRdb, only in-frame clones are kept and a portion is missing. Found here are some 110,000 clones, 70% to 80% of them singletons; the top ten hold roughly 12%. The sample comprised PBMCs. The source is a woman aged 50 to 65 in good health and CMV-seropositive. Each CDR3 is given with its conserved first and last residue. A D gene is named only where the DNA matches it firmly. Only some rows state a clone size, as once, few, many or a class for expanded clones.

clone size: .
D gene: .
V gene: TRBV9
J gene: TRBJ1-1
CDR3 protein: CASSPDQGYTEAFF
CDR3 DNA: TGTGCCAGCAGTCCAGACCAGGGATACACTGAAGCTTTCTTT

clone size: .
D gene: TRBD2
V gene: TRBV2
J gene: TRBJ2-7
CDR3 protein: CASSVSPAGNSYEQYF
CDR3 DNA: TGTGCCAGCAGTGTATCTCCAGCGGGGAACTCCTACGAGCAGTACTTC

clone size: .
D gene: .
V gene: TRBV7-2
J gene: TRBJ1-2
CDR3 protein: CASSLLVAGNYGYTF
CDR3 DNA: TGTGCCAGCAGCTTATTGGTAGCGGGGAACTATGGCTACACCTTC

clone size: .
D gene: TRBD1
V gene: TRBV7-2
J gene: TRBJ1-1
CDR3 protein: CASSQQQGAGTEAFF
CDR3 DNA: TGTGCCAGCAGTCAACAACAGGGGGCCGGCACTGAAGCTTTCTTT

clone size: once
D gene: TRBD2
V gene: TRBV28
J gene: TRBJ2-1
CDR3 protein: CASGTSGNSYNEQFF
CDR3 DNA: TGTGCCAGCGGGACTAGCGGGAACTCCTACAATGAGCAGTTCTTC

clone size: .
D gene: TRBD1
V gene: TRBV29-1
J gene: TRBJ2-7
CDR3 protein: CSVQNRTGSSYEQYF
CDR3 DNA: TGCAGCGTTCAAAACCGGACAGGGTCCTCCTACGAGCAGTACTTC

clone size: .
D gene: TRBD1
V gene: TRBV19
J gene: TRBJ1-1
CDR3 protein: CASSTPGQPTAEAFF
CDR3 DNA: TGTGCCAGTAGTACACCGGGACAGCCGACAGCTGAAGCTTTCTTT

clone size: .
D gene: TRBD2
V gene: TRBV7-6
J gene: TRBJ2-7
CDR3 protein: CASSAGATGRSYEQYF
CDR3 DNA: TGTGCCAGCAGCGCTGGGGCCACCGGGAGGTCCTACGAGCAGTACTTC

clone size: .
D gene: .
V gene: TRBV13
J gene: TRBJ2-1
CDR3 protein: CASSRVSFYNEQFF
CDR3 DNA: TGTGCCAGCAGTCGCGTTTCCTTCTACAATGAGCAGTTCTTC

clone size: few
D gene: .
V gene: TRBV5-4
J gene: TRBJ2-5
CDR3 protein: CASRLEETQYF
CDR3 DNA: TGTGCCAGCAGATTAGAGGAGACCCAGTACTTC

clone size: .
D gene: .
V gene: TRBV5-4
J gene: TRBJ2-6
CDR3 protein: CASSVSGGAPSGANVLTF
CDR3 DNA: TGTGCCAGCAGCGTCTCCGGAGGGGCCCCTTCTGGGGCCAACGTCCTGACTTTC

clone size: .
D gene: .
V gene: TRBV4-2
J gene: TRBJ1-2
CDR3 protein: CASSQRGAYGYTF
CDR3 DNA: TGTGCCAGCAGCCAACGGGGGGCCTATGGCTACACCTTC

clone size: .
D gene: TRBD1
V gene: TRBV10-2
J gene: TRBJ1-2
CDR3 protein: CASSLDRGYGYTF
CDR3 DNA: TGCGCCAGCAGCCTGGACAGGGGCTATGGCTACACCTTC

clone size: .
D gene: TRBD1
V gene: TRBV9
J gene: TRBJ1-2
CDR3 protein: CASSTDRGIGYTF
CDR3 DNA: TGTGCCAGCAGCACAGACAGGGGTATTGGCTACACCTTC

clone size: .
D gene: .
V gene: TRBV6-6
J gene: TRBJ2-3
CDR3 protein: CASTTGGGTDTQYF
CDR3 DNA: TGTGCCAGCACTACAGGCGGGGGCACAGATACGCAGTATTTT

clone size: .
D gene: .
V gene: TRBV5-1
J gene: TRBJ2-3
CDR3 protein: CASSDLTGPSTDTQYF
CDR3 DNA: TGCGCCAGCTCCGACCTTACAGGGCCTAGCACAGATACGCAGTATTTT